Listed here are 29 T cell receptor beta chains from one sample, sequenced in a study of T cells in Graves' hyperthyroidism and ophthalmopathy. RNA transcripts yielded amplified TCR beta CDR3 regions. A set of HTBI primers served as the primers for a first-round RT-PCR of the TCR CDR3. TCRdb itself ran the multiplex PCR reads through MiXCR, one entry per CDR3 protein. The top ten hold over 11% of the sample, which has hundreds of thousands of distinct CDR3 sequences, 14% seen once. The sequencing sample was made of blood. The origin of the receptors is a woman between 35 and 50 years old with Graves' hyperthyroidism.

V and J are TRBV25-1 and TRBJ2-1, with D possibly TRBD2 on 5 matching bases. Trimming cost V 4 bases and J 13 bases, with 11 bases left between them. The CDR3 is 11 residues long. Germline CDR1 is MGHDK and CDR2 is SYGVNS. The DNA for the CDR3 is TGTGCCAGCAGTGGGCGGGTGGAACAGTTCTTC. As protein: CASSGRVEQFF.

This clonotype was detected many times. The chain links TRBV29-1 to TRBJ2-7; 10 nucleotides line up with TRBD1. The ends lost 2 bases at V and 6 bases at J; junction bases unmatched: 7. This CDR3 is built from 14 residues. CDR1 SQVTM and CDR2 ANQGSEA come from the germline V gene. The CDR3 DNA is TGCAGCGTTGAATATCAGGGACAGGGGACCGAGCAGTACTTC. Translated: CSVEYQGQGTEQYF.

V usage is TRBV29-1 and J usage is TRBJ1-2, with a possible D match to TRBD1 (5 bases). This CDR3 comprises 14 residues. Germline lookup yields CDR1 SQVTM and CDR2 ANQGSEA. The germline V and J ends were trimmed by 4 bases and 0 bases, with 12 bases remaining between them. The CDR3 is CSVVTGHTNYGYTF. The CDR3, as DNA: TGCAGCGTTGTTACAGGACACACTAACTATGGCTACACCTTC. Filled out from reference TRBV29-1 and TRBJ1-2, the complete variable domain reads SAVISQKPSRDICQRGTSLTIQCQVDSQVTMMFWYRQQPGQSLTLIATANQGSEATYESGFVIDKFPISRPNLTFSTLTVSNMSPEDSSIYLCSVVTGHTNYGYTFGSGTRLTVV.

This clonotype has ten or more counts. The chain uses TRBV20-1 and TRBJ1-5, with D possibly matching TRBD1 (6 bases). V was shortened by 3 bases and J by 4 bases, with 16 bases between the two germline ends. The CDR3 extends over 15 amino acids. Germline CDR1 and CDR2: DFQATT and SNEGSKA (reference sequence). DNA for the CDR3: TGCAGTGCTAGGGGTCAGGGGAAAGAAAATCAGCCCCAGCATTTT. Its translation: CSARGQGKENQPQHF.

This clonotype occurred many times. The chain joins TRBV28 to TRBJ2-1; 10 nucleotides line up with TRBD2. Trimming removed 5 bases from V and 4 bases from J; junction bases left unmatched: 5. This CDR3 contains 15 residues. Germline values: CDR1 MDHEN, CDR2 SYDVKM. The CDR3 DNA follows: TGTGCCAGCAGTAAAGGGACTAGCGTTTACAATGAGCAGTTCTTC. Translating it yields CASSKGTSVYNEQFF.

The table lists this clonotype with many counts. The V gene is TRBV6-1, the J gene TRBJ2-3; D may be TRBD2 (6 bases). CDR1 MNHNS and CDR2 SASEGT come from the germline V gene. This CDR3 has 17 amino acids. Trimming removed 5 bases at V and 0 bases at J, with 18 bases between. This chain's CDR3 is CASSYFPGGTSTDTQYF. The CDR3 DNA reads TGTGCCAGCAGTTACTTCCCCGGGGGAACTAGCACAGATACGCAGTATTTT.

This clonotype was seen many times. The CDR3 DNA is TGTGCCAGCTCACCGGGTGGCACCCCCTCTACGCAGTATTTT. It encodes CASSPGGTPSTQYF. The J gene is TRBJ2-3, the V gene TRBV18; D ambiguous. CDR1 KGHSH and CDR2 LQKENI come from the germline V gene. Trimming left V 3 bases short and J 8 bases short, with 15 bases between. The CDR3 is 14 residues long.

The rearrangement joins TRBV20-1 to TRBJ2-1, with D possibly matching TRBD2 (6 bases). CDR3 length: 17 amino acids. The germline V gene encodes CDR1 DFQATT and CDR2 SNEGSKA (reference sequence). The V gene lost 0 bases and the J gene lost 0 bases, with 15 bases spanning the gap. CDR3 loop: CSARDRFDGSSYNEQFF. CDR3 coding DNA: TGCAGTGCTAGAGATCGGTTTGACGGGAGCTCCTACAATGAGCAGTTCTTC.

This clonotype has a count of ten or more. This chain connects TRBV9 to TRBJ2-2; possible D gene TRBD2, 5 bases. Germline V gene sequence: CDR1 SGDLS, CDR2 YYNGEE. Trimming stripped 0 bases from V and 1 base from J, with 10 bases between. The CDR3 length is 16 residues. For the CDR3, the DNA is TGTGCCAGCAGCGTAGCTAGCCAGCAGAACACCGGGGAGCTGTTTTTT. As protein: CASSVASQQNTGELFF.

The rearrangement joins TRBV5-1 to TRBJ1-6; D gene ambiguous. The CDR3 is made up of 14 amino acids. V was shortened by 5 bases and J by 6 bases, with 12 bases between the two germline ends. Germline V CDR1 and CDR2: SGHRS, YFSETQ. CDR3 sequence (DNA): TGCGCCAGCAGGACGGACGGAAGTAATTCACCCCTCCACTTT. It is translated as CASRTDGSNSPLHF.

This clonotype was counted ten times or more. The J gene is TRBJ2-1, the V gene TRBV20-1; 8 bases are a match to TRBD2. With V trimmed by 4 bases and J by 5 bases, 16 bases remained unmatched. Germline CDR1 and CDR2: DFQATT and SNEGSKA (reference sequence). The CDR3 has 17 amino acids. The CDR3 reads CSATPTSGSFRDNEQFF. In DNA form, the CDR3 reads TGCAGTGCTACTCCTACTAGCGGAAGCTTTAGAGACAATGAGCAGTTCTTC.

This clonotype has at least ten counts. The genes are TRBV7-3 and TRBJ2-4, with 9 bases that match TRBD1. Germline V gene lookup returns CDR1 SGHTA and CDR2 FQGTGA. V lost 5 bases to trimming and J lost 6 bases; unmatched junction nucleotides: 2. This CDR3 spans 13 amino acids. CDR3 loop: CASSPGQGNIQYF. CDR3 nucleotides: TGTGCCAGCAGCCCGGGACAGGGAAACATTCAGTACTTC.

CDR3 protein: CASSQGFGGRDTQYF. The CDR3 DNA is TGTGCCAGCAGCCAAGGATTCGGCGGGAGGGATACGCAGTATTTT. The gene calls are TRBV7-9 and TRBJ2-3; 8 bases agree with TRBD2. With V trimmed by 5 bases and J by 6 bases, 10 bases remained unmatched. Germline CDR1 is SEHNR and CDR2 is FQNEAQ (reference sequence). CDR3 size: 15 residues.

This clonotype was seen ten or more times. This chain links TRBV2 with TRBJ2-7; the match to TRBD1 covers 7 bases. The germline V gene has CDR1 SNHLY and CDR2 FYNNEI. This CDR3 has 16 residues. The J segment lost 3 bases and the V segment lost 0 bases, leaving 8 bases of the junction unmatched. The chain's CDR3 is CASSEAEQGINYEQYF. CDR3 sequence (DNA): TGTGCCAGCAGTGAAGCGGAACAGGGGATTAACTACGAGCAGTACTTC.

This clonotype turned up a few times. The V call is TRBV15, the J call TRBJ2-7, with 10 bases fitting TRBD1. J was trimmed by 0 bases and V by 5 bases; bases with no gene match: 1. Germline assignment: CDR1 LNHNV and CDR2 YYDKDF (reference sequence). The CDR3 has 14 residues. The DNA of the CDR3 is TGTGCCACCAGCGGACAGGGGGACTCCTACGAGCAGTACTTC. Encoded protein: CATSGQGDSYEQYF.

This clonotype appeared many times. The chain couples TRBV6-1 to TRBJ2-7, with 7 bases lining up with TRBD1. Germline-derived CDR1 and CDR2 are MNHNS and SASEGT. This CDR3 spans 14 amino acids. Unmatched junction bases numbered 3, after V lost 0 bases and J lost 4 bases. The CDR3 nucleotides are TGTGCCAGCAGTGAAGCGCCGACAGGGTACGAGCAGTACTTC. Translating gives CASSEAPTGYEQYF.

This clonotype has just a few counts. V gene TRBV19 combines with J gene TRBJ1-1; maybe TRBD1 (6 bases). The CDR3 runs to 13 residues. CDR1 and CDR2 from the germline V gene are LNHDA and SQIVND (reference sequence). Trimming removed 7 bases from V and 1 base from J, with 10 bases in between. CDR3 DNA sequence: TGTGCCAGTATTGGACAGCGGAACACTGAAGCTTTCTTT. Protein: CASIGQRNTEAFF.

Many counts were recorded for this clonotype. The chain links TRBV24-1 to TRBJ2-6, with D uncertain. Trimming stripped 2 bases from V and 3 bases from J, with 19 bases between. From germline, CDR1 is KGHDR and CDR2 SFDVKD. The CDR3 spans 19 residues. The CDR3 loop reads CATSDSRVSTFVGANVLTF. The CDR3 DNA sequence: TGTGCCACCAGTGATTCCCGCGTAAGCACTTTCGTTGGGGCCAACGTCCTGACTTTC.

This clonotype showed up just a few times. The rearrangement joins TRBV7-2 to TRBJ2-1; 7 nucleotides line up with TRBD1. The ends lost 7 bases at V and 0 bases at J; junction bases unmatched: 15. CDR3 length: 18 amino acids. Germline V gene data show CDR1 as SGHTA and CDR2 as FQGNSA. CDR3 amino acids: CASKTFQTGQGSYNEQFF. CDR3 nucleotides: TGTGCCAGCAAAACTTTTCAGACAGGGCAGGGCTCCTACAATGAGCAGTTCTTC.

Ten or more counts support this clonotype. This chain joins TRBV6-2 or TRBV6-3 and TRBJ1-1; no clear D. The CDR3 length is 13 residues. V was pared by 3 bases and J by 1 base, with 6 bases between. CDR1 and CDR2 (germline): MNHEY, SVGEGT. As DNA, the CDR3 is TGTGCCAGCAGTTATTCCTGGAACACTGAAGCTTTCTTT. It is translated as CASSYSWNTEAFF.

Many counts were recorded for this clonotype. CDR3 sequence (DNA): TGTGCCAGCAGTACTACCACAACACTAGCGGGACAGAGGTCGGGAGGGGCCAACGTCCTGACTTTC. Translated, it gives CASSTTTTLAGQRSGGANVLTF. This rearrangement joins TRBV28 to TRBJ2-6; 10 bases align to TRBD2. The length of the CDR3 is 22 residues. Germline loops: CDR1 MDHEN, CDR2 SYDVKM. V shed 5 bases and J 4 bases; nucleotides not matched to a gene: 23.

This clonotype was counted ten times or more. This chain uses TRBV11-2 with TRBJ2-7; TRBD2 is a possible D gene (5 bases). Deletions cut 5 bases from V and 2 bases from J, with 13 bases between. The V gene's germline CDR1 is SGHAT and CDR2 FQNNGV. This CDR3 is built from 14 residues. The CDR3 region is CASSPPPGTYEQYF. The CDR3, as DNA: TGTGCCAGCAGCCCGCCGCCCGGGACCTACGAGCAGTACTTC.

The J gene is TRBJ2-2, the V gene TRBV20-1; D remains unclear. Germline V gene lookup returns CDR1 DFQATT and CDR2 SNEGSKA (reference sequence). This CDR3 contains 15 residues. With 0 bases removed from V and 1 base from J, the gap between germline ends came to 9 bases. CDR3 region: CSARDLVGNTGELFF. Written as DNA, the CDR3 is TGCAGTGCTAGAGATTTGGTTGGGAACACCGGGGAGCTGTTTTTT.

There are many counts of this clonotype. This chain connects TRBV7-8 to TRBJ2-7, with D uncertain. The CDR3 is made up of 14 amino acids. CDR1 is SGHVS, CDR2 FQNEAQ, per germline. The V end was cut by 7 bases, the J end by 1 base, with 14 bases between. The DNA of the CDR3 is TGTGCCAGCAACCTATTGGACGGATCCTACGAGCAGTACTTC. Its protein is CASNLLDGSYEQYF.

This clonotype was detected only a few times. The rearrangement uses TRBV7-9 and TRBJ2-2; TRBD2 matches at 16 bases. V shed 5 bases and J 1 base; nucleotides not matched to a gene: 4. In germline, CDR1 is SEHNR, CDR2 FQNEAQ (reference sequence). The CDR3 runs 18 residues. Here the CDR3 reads CASSTGLAGGLNTGELFF. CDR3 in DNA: TGTGCCAGCAGCACGGGACTAGCGGGAGGGCTGAACACCGGGGAGCTGTTTTTT.

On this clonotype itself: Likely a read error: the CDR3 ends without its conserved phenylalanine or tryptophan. CDR3 DNA sequence: TGTGCCAGCAGCGCCCAGGACGGGACCTACGAGCAGTACCTC. Protein product: CASSAQDGTYEQYL. The rearrangement links TRBV9 to TRBJ2-7, with D possibly being TRBD2 (5 bases). Trimming left V 3 bases short and J 2 bases short, with 12 bases between. CDR3 length: 14 amino acids. CDR1 and CDR2 (germline): SGDLS, YYNGEE.

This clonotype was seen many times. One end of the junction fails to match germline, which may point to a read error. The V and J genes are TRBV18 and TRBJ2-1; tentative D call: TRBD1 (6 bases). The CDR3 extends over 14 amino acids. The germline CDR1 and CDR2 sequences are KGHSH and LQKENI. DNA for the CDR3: TGTGCCAGCTCCCCACTTCAAGGGGGTAATGAGCAGTTCTTC. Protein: CASSPLQGGNEQFF.

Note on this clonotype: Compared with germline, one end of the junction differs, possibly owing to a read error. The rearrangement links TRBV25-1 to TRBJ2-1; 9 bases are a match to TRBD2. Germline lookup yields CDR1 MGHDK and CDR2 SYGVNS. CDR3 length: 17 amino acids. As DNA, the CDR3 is TGTGCCAGCTGTGAATTACCAGCGGGAGGCCCAGGCAATGAGCAGTTCTTC. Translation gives CASCELPAGGPGNEQFF.

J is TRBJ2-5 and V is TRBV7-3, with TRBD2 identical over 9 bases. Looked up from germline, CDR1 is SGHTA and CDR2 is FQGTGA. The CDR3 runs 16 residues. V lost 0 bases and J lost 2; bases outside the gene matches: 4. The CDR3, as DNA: TGTGCCAGCAGCTTAACTCCTAGCGGGGTGCAAGAGACCCAGTACTTC. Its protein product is CASSLTPSGVQETQYF.